The rows below give T cell receptor beta chains drawn from one sample of a study of control samples from healthy donors and cancer patients. Repertoires were generated with immunoSEQ multiplex PCR, while TCRdb's copy carries only in-frame clones and drops some. The table records some 130,000 clones, 91% of them present only once. Sequences were obtained from blood. These receptor sequences come from a man younger than 35 in good health. Both conserved end residues are part of each CDR3. A D gene is named only where the DNA matches it firmly. A row's size may be missing; if present it is once, few, many or a size class.

D gene: -
J gene: TRBJ1-1
clone size: -
V gene: TRBV19
CDR3 DNA: TGTGCCAGTAGTCCGGGAGTGAACACTGAAGCTTTCTTT
CDR3 protein: CASSPGVNTEAFF

D gene: -
J gene: TRBJ1-6
clone size: few
V gene: TRBV7-8
CDR3 DNA: TGTGCCAGCAGTTTAGTCAGGACCGGGACGCTGAATTCACCCCTCCACTTT
CDR3 protein: CASSLVRTGTLNSPLHF

D gene: -
J gene: TRBJ1-5
clone size: once
V gene: TRBV2
CDR3 DNA: TGTGCCAGCAGTGAAATAGGGAATAGCAATCAGCCCCAGCATTTT
CDR3 protein: CASSEIGNSNQPQHF

D gene: -
J gene: TRBJ1-4
clone size: -
V gene: TRBV2
CDR3 DNA: TGTGCCAGCAGTGACGACACTACAACTAATGAAAAACTGTTTTTT
CDR3 protein: CASSDDTTTNEKLFF

D gene: TRBD1
J gene: TRBJ1-1
clone size: -
V gene: TRBV18
CDR3 DNA: TGTGCCAGCTCACCAGGGACAGGCAGGAGGACTGAAGCTTTCTTT
CDR3 protein: CASSPGTGRRTEAFF

D gene: TRBD2
J gene: TRBJ2-6
clone size: -
V gene: TRBV7-3
CDR3 DNA: TGTGCCAGCAGCCCAATGGGGACTAGCGGGTTCTCTGGGGCCAACGTCCTGACTTTC
CDR3 protein: CASSPMGTSGFSGANVLTF

D gene: -
J gene: TRBJ1-2
clone size: -
V gene: TRBV5-6
CDR3 DNA: TGTGCCAGCAGCTTGGGACGGTACTATGGCTACACCTTC
CDR3 protein: CASSLGRYYGYTF

D gene: -
J gene: TRBJ1-2
clone size: -
V gene: TRBV25-1
CDR3 DNA: TGTGCCAGTAGTGTTGGCAACGCAGGCTACACCTTC
CDR3 protein: CASSVGNAGYTF

D gene: TRBD1
J gene: TRBJ1-4
clone size: -
V gene: TRBV4-1
CDR3 DNA: TGCGCCAGCAGCTCTTCCGGGACAGGGGAAGAAAAACTGTTTTTT
CDR3 protein: CASSSSGTGEEKLFF

D gene: -
J gene: TRBJ2-2
clone size: -
V gene: TRBV10-2
CDR3 DNA: TGCGCCAGCAGTTTTGCCGGGGAGCTGTTTTTT
CDR3 protein: CASSFAGELFF